This T cell receptor beta chain was identified in a study of blood T cell repertoires in COVID-19. Study information: COVID-19 samples, acute and convalescent, were from the United States, Italy and Spain. From T cells, B-cell-depleted T cells, or PBMCs came the material, which was cDNA or gDNA.

This CDR3 contains 15 residues. V was clipped by 1 base and J by 4 bases, with 14 bases between them. Per germline, CDR1 MGHRA and CDR2 YSYEKL. This clone has only one observation. Authors' processing steps: How many nucleated cells were present was estimated from reference gene primer amplification. Profiling relied on immunoSEQ multiplex PCR, and the TCRdb table lists in-frame clones only, not all of them. The D gene and trimming were derived from the DNA, and the V and J assignments and clone size from that table. The sample includes some 300,000 clones, 87% of them seen just once. The V gene is TRBV4-1, the J gene TRBJ2-7, with D perhaps TRBD2 (6 bases). The sequence came from a man between 18 and 35 years old with active or convalescent COVID-19. The material sequenced was peripheral blood. The CDR3 region is CASSQGEDKQYEQYF. The CDR3 nucleotides are TGCGCCAGCAGCCAAGGGGAGGACAAGCAATACGAGCAGTACTTC.